These T cell receptor beta chains were read from a single sample in a study of T-cell reconstitution after alpha-beta-depleted transplantation in children. TCRdb re-derived calls from the PCR reads in MiXCR, one entry per CDR3 protein. Of 65,000 to 90,000 distinct CDR3 sequences listed, approximately 11% are singletons. The sequences come from PBMCs, collected before TCRalphabeta/CD19-depleted stem cell transplant. The source is a boy younger than 18 with acute myeloid leukemia, due to receive a stem cell transplant. Each CDR3 is given with its conserved first and last residue. A D gene is named only where the DNA matches it firmly. The listing skips clone size in some rows; elsewhere it reads once, few, many or a size class.

size: many
V: TRBV12-3/TRBV12-4
D: .
J: TRBJ1-5
DNA: TGTGCCAGCAGGGGTGGACTTTATAGCAATCAGCCCCAGCATTTT
CDR3: CASRGGLYSNQPQHF

size: many
V: TRBV20-1
D: .
J: TRBJ2-3
DNA: TGCAGTGCTGGTGGGTTCACAGATACGCAGTATTTT
CDR3: CSAGGFTDTQYF

size: many
V: TRBV5-6
D: .
J: TRBJ1-5
DNA: TGTGCCAGCAGCTTGGTTGGCGGAGATCAGCCCCAGCATTTT
CDR3: CASSLVGGDQPQHF

size: few
V: TRBV11-2
D: .
J: TRBJ2-1
DNA: TGTGCCAGCAGCTTAAGCAGGGGCGGTTACTCCTACAATGAGCAGTTCTTC
CDR3: CASSLSRGGYSYNEQFF

size: many
V: TRBV20-1
D: TRBD1
J: TRBJ1-6
DNA: TGCAGTGCTACAGCACCTCCAGGGGGCACCTATAATTCACCCCTCCACTTT
CDR3: CSATAPPGGTYNSPLHF

size: many
V: TRBV27
D: .
J: TRBJ1-5
DNA: TGTGCCAGCAGTTTTTTGTATAGCAATCAGCCCCAGCATTTT
CDR3: CASSFLYSNQPQHF

size: many
V: TRBV5-1
D: .
J: TRBJ1-1
DNA: TGCGCCAGCAGCTTCCAAACAGGGAGGGTGGATGAAGCTTTCTTT
CDR3: CASSFQTGRVDEAFF

size: many
V: TRBV3-1
D: .
J: TRBJ1-1
DNA: TGTGCCAGCAGCCCACGGACACCGAACACTGAAGCTTTCTTT
CDR3: CASSPRTPNTEAFF

size: few
V: TRBV27
D: TRBD2
J: TRBJ2-1
DNA: TGTGCCAGCAGTTTTTCTAGGGGTACTAGCGGGCCCCCAATTTACAATGAGCAGTTCTTC
CDR3: CASSFSRGTSGPPIYNEQFF

size: .
V: TRBV29-1
D: .
J: TRBJ2-1
DNA: TGCAGCGTCCAAGGTACTGAGCAGTTCTTC
CDR3: CSVQGTEQFF

size: .
V: TRBV5-6
D: .
J: TRBJ2-3
DNA: TGTGTCAGCAGCCGGGGTCCATTTACAGGGAGGGGAAGCACAGATACGCAGTATTTT
CDR3: CVSSRGPFTGRGSTDTQYF

size: many
V: TRBV7-9
D: .
J: TRBJ2-3
DNA: TGTGCCAGCACCGTAGGGGGGAGGGGCACAGATACGCAGTATTTT
CDR3: CASTVGGRGTDTQYF

size: .
V: TRBV24-1
D: .
J: TRBJ2-6
DNA: TGTGCCACCAGTGCAACCCCAGGAAAGACCTCCGAAGGGGCCAACGTCCTGACTTTC
CDR3: CATSATPGKTSEGANVLTF

size: many
V: TRBV12-3/TRBV12-4
D: .
J: TRBJ1-3
DNA: TGTGCCAGCAGTTTTCTAGGGCCGGGAGGAAACACCATATATTTT
CDR3: CASSFLGPGGNTIYF

size: .
V: TRBV6-1
D: .
J: TRBJ1-3
DNA: TGTGCCAGCAGTGCCGTCTTAGGAAGCTCTGGAAACACCATATATTTT
CDR3: CASSAVLGSSGNTIYF

size: .
V: TRBV19
D: TRBD2
J: TRBJ2-7
DNA: TGTGCCAGTAGTCCCCCAGCACCTTTAGCGGGCCTCTACGAGCAGTACTTC
CDR3: CASSPPAPLAGLYEQYF

size: many
V: TRBV28
D: .
J: TRBJ2-7
DNA: TGTGCCAGCAGTTTTCTTGAGGAGCAGTACTTC
CDR3: CASSFLEEQYF

size: few
V: TRBV6-5
D: .
J: TRBJ1-1
DNA: TGTGCCAGCAGTTACCGAGCCGTTGGAGGAAAAACTGAAGCTTTCTTT
CDR3: CASSYRAVGGKTEAFF

size: many
V: TRBV6-2/TRBV6-3
D: .
J: TRBJ1-5
DNA: TGTGCCAGCAGCCTGGGTTGGCCCCAGCATTTT
CDR3: CASSLGWPQHF

size: many
V: TRBV28
D: TRBD1
J: TRBJ1-5
DNA: TGTGCCAGCTCCTCAGGGGGCAGTTGGGGCAATCAGCCCCAGCATTTT
CDR3: CASSSGGSWGNQPQHF

size: many
V: TRBV4-1
D: .
J: TRBJ1-5
DNA: TGCGCCAGCAGCCCGAGATTCAGCTTGTATCAGCCCCAGCATTTT
CDR3: CASSPRFSLYQPQHF

size: .
V: TRBV12-3/TRBV12-4
D: .
J: TRBJ1-3
DNA: TGTGCCCTCAGTTTTCCCGGACAGCCGCTCCTTTCTGGAAACACCATATATTTT
CDR3: CALSFPGQPLLSGNTIYF

size: many
V: TRBV27
D: .
J: TRBJ1-2
DNA: TGTGCCAGCAGTTTGTCCGGGAACTATGGCTACACCTTC
CDR3: CASSLSGNYGYTF

size: many
V: TRBV20-1
D: TRBD1
J: TRBJ1-3
DNA: TGCAGTGCTGTACGATTCAGCCGGGACAGAGACTACTCTGGAAACACCATATATTTT
CDR3: CSAVRFSRDRDYSGNTIYF

size: many
V: TRBV29-1
D: .
J: TRBJ2-3
DNA: TGCAGCGTTGAGGGACCGCTCCACGGATTCCCAGATACGCAGTATTTT
CDR3: CSVEGPLHGFPDTQYF

size: few
V: TRBV4-2
D: .
J: TRBJ2-1
DNA: TGTGCCAGCAGCCCCCCCGGGACAAACGCCTACAATGAGCAGTTCTTC
CDR3: CASSPPGTNAYNEQFF

size: many
V: TRBV9
D: .
J: TRBJ2-3
DNA: TGTGCCAGCAGCGTCCTCTTAGGGGATACGCAGTATTTT
CDR3: CASSVLLGDTQYF

size: .
V: TRBV20-1
D: TRBD1
J: TRBJ2-5
DNA: TGCAGTGCGGGGACAGGGGGCACCCAAGAGACCCAGTACTTC
CDR3: CSAGTGGTQETQYF

size: many
V: TRBV27
D: .
J: TRBJ2-7
DNA: TGTGCCAGCAGTAACCCGCCGGCCTACGAGCAGTACTTC
CDR3: CASSNPPAYEQYF

size: many
V: TRBV27
D: .
J: TRBJ2-1
DNA: TGTGCCAGCAGTTTATTCGGCAGGGCAACCTACAATGAGCAGTTCTTC
CDR3: CASSLFGRATYNEQFF

size: many
V: TRBV12-3/TRBV12-4
D: .
J: TRBJ1-6
DNA: TGTGCCAGCAGTTTTGGGAGGTATAATTCACCCCTCCACTTT
CDR3: CASSFGRYNSPLHF

size: .
V: TRBV28
D: .
J: TRBJ2-5
DNA: TGTGCCAGCAGTTTAGACACGCAAGAGACCCAGTACTTC
CDR3: CASSLDTQETQYF

size: many
V: TRBV12-3/TRBV12-4
D: TRBD1
J: TRBJ2-7
DNA: TGTGCCAGCAGTCGGACAGGGCTGGGCGAGCAGTACTTC
CDR3: CASSRTGLGEQYF

size: many
V: TRBV7-9
D: TRBD1
J: TRBJ1-4
DNA: TGTGCCAGCAGCCGAGACAGGGAAGGTGAAAAACTGTTTTTT
CDR3: CASSRDREGEKLFF

size: .
V: TRBV20-1
D: .
J: TRBJ2-3
DNA: TGCAGTGCTAGCCAGAGGGGGGCCACAGATACGCAGTATTTT
CDR3: CSASQRGATDTQYF

size: few
V: TRBV9
D: .
J: TRBJ2-4
DNA: TGTGCCAGCAGCGCCGATAGGGTGGCCAAAAACATTCAGTACTTC
CDR3: CASSADRVAKNIQYF

size: .
V: TRBV6-5
D: .
J: TRBJ2-2
DNA: TGTGCCAGCAGTTACGGGGGGTATGTCGGGGAGCTGTTTTTT
CDR3: CASSYGGYVGELFF

size: .
V: TRBV6-5
D: TRBD2
J: TRBJ2-1
DNA: TGTGCCAGCAGTTACCTGAGCGGGGGGCCTTACAATGAGCAGTTCTTC
CDR3: CASSYLSGGPYNEQFF

size: many
V: TRBV5-1
D: TRBD1
J: TRBJ1-5
DNA: TGCGCCAGCAGCTTGGGGACAGGGAGGGGTCAGCCCCAGCATTTT
CDR3: CASSLGTGRGQPQHF

size: few
V: TRBV10-3
D: .
J: TRBJ1-5
DNA: TGTGCCATCAGGGGGGACATGGGGATTGATCAGCCCCAGCATTTT
CDR3: CAIRGDMGIDQPQHF